This T cell receptor beta chain was recovered during a study of T cells in Graves' hyperthyroidism and ophthalmopathy. The TCR beta CDR3 regions underwent amplification using RNA transcripts as the source. With the HTBI primer set, the TCR CDR3 went through a first round of RT-PCR. TCRdb reanalysed the multiplex PCR reads using MiXCR and keeps one entry per CDR3 protein. This table has roughly 740,000 distinct CDR3 sequences, about a sixth appearing once. Hyperthyroidism patients were newly diagnosed, had disease duration under 2 months, and were aged 18 to 65 years. Clinicians diagnosed patients from clinical symptoms, serum thyroxine and TRAb, thyroid ultrasound and orbital computed tomography. Per germline, CDR1 MGHRA and CDR2 YSYEKL. The CDR3 runs to 16 residues. The trim removed 5 bases at V and 3 bases at J, leaving 10 bases unmatched.

Sample: blood. This receptor was obtained from a man aged 18 to 35 with Graves' hyperthyroidism. The chain links TRBV4-1 to TRBJ2-3; 8 nucleotides match TRBD1. CDR3 sequence reads: CASSSGQGFFTDTQYF. In DNA form, the CDR3 reads TGCGCCAGCAGCTCAGGACAGGGTTTTTTTACAGATACGCAGTATTTT.